Sequencing of this T cell receptor beta chain was carried out in a study of blood T cell repertoires in COVID-19. Study at large: Samples representing acute and convalescent COVID-19 were sourced from the United States, Italy and Spain. Sample material is recorded as cDNA or gDNA derived from T cells, B-cell-depleted T cells, or PBMCs.

Methods used by the authors: Researchers report that nucleated cell counts were estimated from reference gene primer amplification. Method: immunoSEQ multiplex PCR; TCRdb's copy keeps in-frame clones and lacks some. V and J calls and clone size are given by that table; D and trimming were obtained from the DNA. The table shows about 260,000 clones, with 85% occurring only once. This clone was seen at least ten times. The receptor's source is a human donor in a cohort sampled during active COVID-19. Sequencing used peripheral blood.

This chain's CDR3 is CASDDRGRGEAFF. The DNA for the CDR3 is TGTGCCAGCGACGACAGGGGAAGGGGCGAAGCTTTCTTT. The chain carries TRBV19 and TRBJ1-1, with TRBD1 matching 8 bases. Unmatched junction bases numbered 11, after V lost 9 bases and J lost 8 bases. The CDR3 extends over 13 amino acids. CDR1 is LNHDA, CDR2 SQIVND, per germline (reference sequence).